This T cell receptor beta chain was captured in a study of blood T cell repertoires in COVID-19. Patients at the Seattle site were enrolled during active infection and followed longitudinally. The data were produced by immunoSEQ multiplex PCR, yet TCRdb's version contains in-frame clones alone and is incomplete. The profile shows over 250,000 clones, approximately 90% of them singletons. The CDR3 runs to 15 residues. Germline V gene lookup returns CDR1 SGHRS and CDR2 YFSETQ. Trimming stripped 4 bases from V and 5 bases from J, with 18 bases between. This TCR came from a woman between 45 and 65 years old with COVID-19, enrolled during active disease. Material: peripheral blood. The chain couples TRBV5-1 to TRBJ2-5; D perhaps matches TRBD2 (5 bases). The CDR3 DNA is TGCGCCAGCAGCCTTGGAACCCATAGCGTCGAGACCCAGTACTTC. It specifies CASSLGTHSVETQYF.